What follows are 5 T cell receptor beta chains derived from one specimen sequenced in a study of CD8+CD57+ T cells in acquired aplastic anemia. TCR beta VDJ and CDR3 profiling used genomic DNA as template. TCRdb redid the calling of the reads with MiXCR, one entry per CDR3 protein. The sample has around 430,000 distinct CDR3 sequences; about a third are singletons. Those patients picked for sequencing had displayed CD8+CD57+ cell expansion on flow cytometry. The sample taken for sequencing was sorted CD4+, CD8+, or CD8+CD57+ T cells (not recorded which) from PBMCs. The source of these receptors is a human donor with aplastic anemia.

A few counts support this clonotype. This chain links TRBV7-3 with TRBJ2-3; TRBD2 matches at 7 bases. The CDR3 sequence is 15 residues long. After removal of 5 bases from V and 2 bases from J, the junction contained 7 bases not matched to a gene. Germline V gene lookup returns CDR1 SGHTA and CDR2 FQGTGA. The CDR3 loop is CASSIQAGYTDTQYF. The CDR3 coding sequence is TGTGCCAGCAGCATACAAGCGGGATACACAGATACGCAGTATTTT.

This clonotype was observed many times. This sequence joins TRBV19 and TRBJ2-3, with 10 bases lining up with TRBD2. V shed 2 bases and J 5 bases; nucleotides not matched to a gene: 1. This CDR3 spans 14 amino acids. From germline, CDR1 is LNHDA and CDR2 SQIVND (reference sequence). CDR3 bases: TGTGCCAGTAGTATATTAGCGGGGGGAGATACGCAGTATTTT. Amino acids: CASSILAGGDTQYF.

This clonotype came up many times. The V and J genes are TRBV20-1 and TRBJ1-1; the D gene is possibly TRBD1 (5 bases). Germline V gives CDR1 DFQATT, CDR2 SNEGSKA (reference sequence). The CDR3 consists of 13 residues. The V gene lost 3 bases and the J gene lost 4 bases, with 12 bases spanning the gap. The CDR3 loop reads CSARAGGGTEAFF. The CDR3 DNA reads TGCAGTGCTAGGGCGGGGGGAGGCACTGAAGCTTTCTTT.

J is TRBJ2-3 and V is TRBV7-2; the D gene could be TRBD1 or TRBD2 (6 bases each). CDR1 is SGHTA, CDR2 FQGNSA, per germline. Trimming cost V 5 bases and J 3 bases, with 12 bases left between them. CDR3 size: 14 residues. The CDR3 DNA is TGTGCCAGCAGCGGTGGGGGGCGGACAGATACGCAGTATTTT. It yields the protein CASSGGGRTDTQYF.

This sequence joins TRBV24-1 and TRBJ1-2; D gene uncertain. This CDR3 contains 11 residues. Germline values: CDR1 KGHDR, CDR2 SFDVKD. Deletions cut 7 bases from V and 10 bases from J, with 12 bases between. CDR3: CATSRDGFYTF. CDR3 in DNA: TGTGCCACCAGCCGTGACGGATTCTACACCTTC.